This T cell receptor (beta chain) came from a study of long-term antiretroviral therapy in people with HIV. This clone was counted once. Sampling of each donor yielded at least one pre-ART PBMC sample and at least two post-ART PBMC samples. Every specimen held between about 0.9-10 million cryopreserved PBMC. These were thawed and washed before DNA extraction. Investigators performed immunoSEQ version v3.0 at survey level. Libraries were prepared by immunoSEQ multiplex PCR; TCRdb keeps only in-frame clonotypes and omits some of them. The table has 36,000 or so clones, approximately 80% seen once; the top ten hold around 6.5%. This CDR3 contains 14 residues. J was trimmed by 7 bases and V by 4 bases; bases with no gene match: 5. CDR1 is ENHRY and CDR2 is SYGVKD in the germline V gene.

The sample here was unsorted PBMCs, taken 0.6 years after starting antiretroviral therapy. V is TRBV10-3 and J is TRBJ2-1, with 9 nucleotides matching TRBD2. This TCR came from a man aged 18 to 29 with HIV. The chain's CDR3 is CAISGLAGINEQFF. The CDR3 bases are TGTGCCATCAGTGGGCTAGCGGGGATTAATGAGCAGTTCTTC.